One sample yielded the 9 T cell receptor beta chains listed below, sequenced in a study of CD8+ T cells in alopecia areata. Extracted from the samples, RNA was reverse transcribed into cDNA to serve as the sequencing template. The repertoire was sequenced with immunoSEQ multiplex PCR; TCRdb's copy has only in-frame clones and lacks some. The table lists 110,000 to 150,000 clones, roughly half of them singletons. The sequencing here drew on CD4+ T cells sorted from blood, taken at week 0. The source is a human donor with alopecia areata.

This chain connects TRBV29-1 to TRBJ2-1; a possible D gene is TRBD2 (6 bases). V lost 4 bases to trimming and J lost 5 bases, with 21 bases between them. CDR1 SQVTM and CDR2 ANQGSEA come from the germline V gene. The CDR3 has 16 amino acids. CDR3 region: CSVVSQRRAPNNEQFF. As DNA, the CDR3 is TGCAGCGTTGTTAGCCAGCGGAGGGCCCCAAACAATGAGCAGTTCTTC.

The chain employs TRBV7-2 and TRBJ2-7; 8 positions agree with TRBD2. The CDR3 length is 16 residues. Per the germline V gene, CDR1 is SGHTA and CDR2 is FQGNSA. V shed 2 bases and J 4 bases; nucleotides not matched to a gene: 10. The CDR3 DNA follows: TGTGCCAGCAGCTTATTTGGAGCGGGAGTGACGTACGAGCAGTACTTC. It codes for CASSLFGAGVTYEQYF. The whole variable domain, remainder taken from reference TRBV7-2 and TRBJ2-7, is GAGVSQSPSNKVTEKGKDVELRCDPISGHTALYWYRQSLGQGLEFLIYFQGNSAPDKSGLPSDRFSAERTGGSVSTLTIQRTQQEDSAVYLCASSLFGAGVTYEQYFGPGTRLTVT.

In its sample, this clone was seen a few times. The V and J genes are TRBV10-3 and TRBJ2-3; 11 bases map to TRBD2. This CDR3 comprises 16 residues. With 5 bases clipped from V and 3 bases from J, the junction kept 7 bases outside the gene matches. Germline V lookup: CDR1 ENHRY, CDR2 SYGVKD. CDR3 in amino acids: CAISPSSGRFTDTQYF. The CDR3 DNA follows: TGTGCCATCAGTCCTTCTAGCGGGAGGTTTACAGATACGCAGTATTTT.

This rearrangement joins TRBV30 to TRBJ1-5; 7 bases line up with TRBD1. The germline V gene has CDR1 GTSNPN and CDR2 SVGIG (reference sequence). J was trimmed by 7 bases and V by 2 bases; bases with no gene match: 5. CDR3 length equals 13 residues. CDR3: CAWSTGEGQPQHF. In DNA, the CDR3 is TGTGCCTGGAGTACAGGGGAGGGCCAGCCCCAGCATTTT.

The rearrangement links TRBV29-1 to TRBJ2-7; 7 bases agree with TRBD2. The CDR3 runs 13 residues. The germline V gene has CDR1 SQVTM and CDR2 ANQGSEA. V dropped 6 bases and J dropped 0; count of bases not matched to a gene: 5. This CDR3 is CSVGRQSSYEQYF. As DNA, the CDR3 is TGCAGCGTCGGGAGGCAGTCCTCCTACGAGCAGTACTTC.

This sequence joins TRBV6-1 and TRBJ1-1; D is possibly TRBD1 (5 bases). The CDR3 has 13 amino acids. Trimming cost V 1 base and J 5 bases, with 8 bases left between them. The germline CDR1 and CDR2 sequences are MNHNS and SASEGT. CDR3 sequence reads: CASSEGGWTEAFF. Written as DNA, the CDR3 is TGTGCCAGCAGTGAAGGGGGCTGGACTGAAGCTTTCTTT.

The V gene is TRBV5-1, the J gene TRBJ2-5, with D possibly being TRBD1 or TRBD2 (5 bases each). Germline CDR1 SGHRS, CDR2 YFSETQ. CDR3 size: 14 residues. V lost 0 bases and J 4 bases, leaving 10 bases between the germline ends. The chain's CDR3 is CASSLGGLAETQYF. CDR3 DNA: TGCGCCAGCAGCTTGGGGGGCCTAGCAGAGACCCAGTACTTC.

CDR3 in DNA: TGCGCCAGCAGCCCCCTGGACAGGGGCCTCGAAGCTTTCTTT. Its protein product is CASSPLDRGLEAFF. The chain links TRBV5-1 to TRBJ1-1; 9 bases map to TRBD1. V gave up 4 bases and J gave up 8 bases; unmatched junction bases: 9. This CDR3 region has 14 residues. From germline, CDR1 is SGHRS and CDR2 YFSETQ.

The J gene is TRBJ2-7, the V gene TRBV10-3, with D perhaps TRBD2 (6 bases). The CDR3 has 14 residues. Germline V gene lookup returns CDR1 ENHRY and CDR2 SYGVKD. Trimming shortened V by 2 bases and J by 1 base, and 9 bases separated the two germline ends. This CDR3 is CAISEISGSYEQYF. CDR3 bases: TGTGCCATCAGTGAGATTAGCGGTTCCTACGAGCAGTACTTC.